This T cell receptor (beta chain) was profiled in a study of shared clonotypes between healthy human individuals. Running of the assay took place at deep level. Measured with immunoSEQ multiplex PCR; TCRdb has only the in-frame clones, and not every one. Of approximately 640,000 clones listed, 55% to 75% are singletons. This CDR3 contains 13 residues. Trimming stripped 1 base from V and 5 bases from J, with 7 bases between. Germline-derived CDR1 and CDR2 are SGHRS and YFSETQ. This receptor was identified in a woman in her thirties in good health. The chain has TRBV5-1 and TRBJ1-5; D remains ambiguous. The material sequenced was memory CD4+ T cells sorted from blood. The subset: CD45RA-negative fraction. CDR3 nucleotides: TGCGCCAGCAGCTTGACAGAAGATCAGCCCCAGCATTTT. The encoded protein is CASSLTEDQPQHF.